This passage covers 5 T cell receptor beta chains from one sample sequenced in a study of T cell changes during pregnancy in multiple sclerosis. This table comes from immunoSEQ multiplex PCR, and its TCRdb copy is limited to in-frame clones, with some not included. The repertoire consists of roughly 61,000 clones, with about 94% occurring once and the leading ten covering 2% to 3%. This sample comprised CD8+ T cells from peripheral blood mononuclear cells, obtained after pregnancy. Receptors originate from a female donor with multiple sclerosis, enrolled in a pregnancy study.

The rearrangement uses TRBV30 and TRBJ1-1; D unclear. The CDR3 spans 15 residues. From germline, CDR1 is GTSNPN and CDR2 SVGIG (reference sequence). V shed 1 base and J shed 1 base, with 13 bases lying between them. The CDR3 region is CAWSGRQARNTEAFF. CDR3 nucleotide sequence: TGTGCCTGGAGTGGACGTCAGGCGCGGAACACTGAAGCTTTCTTT.

V is TRBV25-1 and J is TRBJ2-2, with 7 positions matching TRBD1. CDR3 size: 15 residues. CDR1 is MGHDK, CDR2 SYGVNS, per germline. With 8 bases clipped from V and 5 bases from J, the junction kept 11 bases outside the gene matches. CDR3 nucleotide sequence: TGTGCCAGCTCCCAAGACAGGGTTATTACCGGGGAGCTGTTTTTT. Its translation: CASSQDRVITGELFF.

The J gene is TRBJ2-7, the V gene TRBV25-1, with TRBD2 as a possible D gene (5 bases). Germline assignment: CDR1 MGHDK and CDR2 SYGVNS. This CDR3 contains 15 residues. Deletions cut 8 bases from V and 2 bases from J, with 19 bases between. CDR3 DNA sequence: TGTGCCAGCTTTATTATGGGAGCGGATACCTACGAGCAGTACTTC. It yields the protein CASFIMGADTYEQYF.

This chain joins TRBV7-8 and TRBJ2-5, with 10 bases identical to TRBD2. The CDR3 consists of 16 residues. V was clipped by 2 bases and J by 3 bases; unmatched bases: 6. Looked up from germline, CDR1 is SGHVS and CDR2 is FQNEAQ. The CDR3 here is CASSLMSGRDEETQYF. The CDR3 DNA reads as TGTGCCAGCAGCTTAATGAGCGGGAGGGACGAAGAGACCCAGTACTTC.

The chain is built from TRBV6-1 and TRBJ1-5, with D possibly TRBD1 on 6 matching bases. This CDR3 has 10 residues. The V gene's germline CDR1 is MNHNS and CDR2 SASEGT. The CDR3, as DNA: TGTGGAGGGGGGGATCAGCCCCAGCATTTT. Translation gives CGGGDQPQHF.